The 30 T cell receptor beta chains in this list originate from one sample, sequenced in a study of cytotoxic CD8 clonotypes in ibrutinib-treated CLL. Some clones are missing from TCRdb's copy, which holds only in-frame ones; the method was immunoSEQ multiplex PCR. Here the sample spans 150,000 or so clones, approximately 84% being singletons. The sample in question was PBMCs, obtained after 24 months of ibrutinib treatment. These receptors originate from a human donor with chronic lymphocytic leukemia.

This clone came up once. V usage is TRBV18 and J usage is TRBJ1-3; D possibly corresponds to TRBD1 (5 bases). Germline V gives CDR1 KGHSH, CDR2 LQKENI. Trimming removed 2 bases at V and 2 bases at J, with 13 bases between. The CDR3 is made up of 16 amino acids. CDR3 DNA sequence: TGTGCCAGCTCACCAGGGACCCTTTACACTGGAAACACCATATATTTT. This codes for CASSPGTLYTGNTIYF.

This sequence joins TRBV6-5 and TRBJ1-5; D may be TRBD1 (5 bases). Germline V gene data show CDR1 as MNHEY and CDR2 as SVGAGI. V was clipped by 6 bases and J by 9 bases, with 18 bases between them. This CDR3 has 14 residues. CDR3 in amino acids: CASSFTGTGRPQHF. Here the CDR3 DNA reads TGTGCCAGCAGCTTTACAGGTACCGGAAGGCCCCAGCATTTT.

With respect to this clone: Other DNA sequences in this sample translate to the same CDR3. The chain is built from TRBV18 and TRBJ2-3; D not resolved. Germline loops: CDR1 KGHSH, CDR2 LQKENI. V was shortened by 2 bases and J by 4 bases, with 4 bases between the two germline ends. The CDR3 totals 12 residues. The CDR3 protein is CASSPGSDTQYF. The CDR3, as DNA: TGTGCCAGCTCACCAGGTTCAGATACGCAGTATTTT. Variable domain in full (rest from reference TRBV18 and TRBJ2-3): NAGVMQNPRHLVRRRGQEARLRCSPMKGHSHVYWYRQLPEEGLKFMVYLQKENIIDESGMPKERFSAEFPKEGPSILRIQQVVRGDSAAYFCASSPGSDTQYFGPGTRLTVL.

V gene TRBV27 combines with J gene TRBJ2-1; TRBD2 agrees at 10 bases. The germline CDR1 and CDR2 sequences are MNHEY and SMNVEV (reference sequence). This CDR3 comprises 15 residues. With V trimmed by 6 bases and J by 5 bases, 7 bases remained unmatched. CDR3 in amino acids: CASSLSSGGNNEQFF. CDR3 in DNA: TGTGCCAGCAGCCTTTCTAGCGGGGGAAACAATGAGCAGTTCTTC.

The V gene is TRBV4-3, the J gene TRBJ2-4; D uncertain. V was pared by 1 base and J by 7 bases, with 11 bases between. The CDR3 is 14 residues long. Per the germline V gene, CDR1 is LGHNA and CDR2 is YSLEER. CDR3 in DNA: TGCGCCAGCAGCCAAGTTAGGGTGGGGAACATTCAGTACTTC. It codes for CASSQVRVGNIQYF.

V gene TRBV4-3 combines with J gene TRBJ1-2; TRBD1 agrees at 8 bases. The CDR3 runs to 16 residues. J gave up 4 bases and V 0 bases, and 7 bases lay outside the gene matches. The germline V gene has CDR1 LGHNA and CDR2 YSLEER. This CDR3 reads CASSQDIGQGSYGYTF. DNA for the CDR3: TGCGCCAGCAGCCAAGATATTGGACAGGGAAGCTATGGCTACACCTTC.

The chain carries TRBV30 and TRBJ1-4, with D possibly matching TRBD1 (6 bases). Germline CDR1 is GTSNPN and CDR2 is SVGIG (reference sequence). The CDR3 is 13 amino acids. V was clipped by 8 bases and J by 5 bases, with 15 bases between them. For the CDR3, the DNA is TGTGCCACTTCAGGGGCGGTAAATGAAAAACTGTTTTTT. It specifies CATSGAVNEKLFF.

J is TRBJ1-3 and V is TRBV19; TRBD1 might be the D (5 bases). V gave up 6 bases and J gave up 2 bases, with 11 bases separating them. The germline V gene has CDR1 LNHDA and CDR2 SQIVND (reference sequence). The CDR3 covers 14 residues. The CDR3 DNA reads as TGTGCCAGTAGCCGGATGGGGGCTGGAAACACCATATATTTT. Translated: CASSRMGAGNTIYF.

This chain connects TRBV28 to TRBJ2-7; D call uncertain. Germline V gene data show CDR1 as MDHEN and CDR2 as SYDVKM. The CDR3 has 15 residues. V lost 1 base and J 0 bases, leaving 10 bases between the germline ends. The CDR3: CASSLSRENSYEQYF. The CDR3 nucleotides are TGTGCCAGCAGTTTATCAAGGGAAAACTCCTACGAGCAGTACTTC.

This clone occurred a few times. V usage is TRBV6-4 and J usage is TRBJ1-1, with 7 bases matching TRBD1. From germline, CDR1 is MRHNA and CDR2 SNTAGT. The CDR3 totals 14 residues. V dropped 4 bases and J dropped 6; count of bases not matched to a gene: 8. The CDR3 DNA follows: TGTGCCAGCAGTGTAAAAGGGGGCCCGTCTGAAGCTTTCTTT. This gives the protein CASSVKGGPSEAFF.

The chain couples TRBV6-5 to TRBJ2-1, with D uncertain. The V gene lost 2 bases and the J gene lost 0 bases, with 11 bases spanning the gap. The CDR3 consists of 16 residues. The V gene's germline CDR1 is MNHEY and CDR2 SVGAGI. CDR3 loop: CASSYSVTLSYNEQFF. The CDR3 coding sequence is TGTGCCAGCAGTTACAGTGTCACTCTCTCCTACAATGAGCAGTTCTTC.

The chain joins TRBV6-6 to TRBJ1-1; D unresolved. In germline, CDR1 is MNHNY, CDR2 SVGAGI (reference sequence). Deletions cut 2 bases from V and 7 bases from J, with 17 bases between. The CDR3 has 15 residues. The DNA for the CDR3 is TGTGCCAGCAGTTACATGCGGGCTCAGGACGGTGAAGCTTTCTTT. Its protein is CASSYMRAQDGEAFF.

As concerns this clone: This sample includes further DNA sequences coding for the same CDR3. The chain couples TRBV6-5 to TRBJ1-4; maybe TRBD1 (6 bases). CDR1 and CDR2 (germline): MNHEY, SVGAGI. The CDR3 contains 13 residues. Between the trimmed V and J ends, which lost 6 bases and 5 bases, there was a span of 10 bases. The CDR3 DNA follows: TGTGCCAGCAGCCAGACAGGAAATGAAAAACTGTTTTTT. Its translation is CASSQTGNEKLFF.

The chain is built from TRBV4-1 and TRBJ2-3; 12 bases are shared with TRBD1. This CDR3 comprises 18 residues. Losses at the gene ends were 3 bases for V and 6 bases for J; bases not matched to a gene: 13. Germline assignment: CDR1 MGHRA and CDR2 YSYEKL. The CDR3 loop is CASSQTGTGGSGADTQYF. The CDR3 nucleotides read TGCGCCAGCAGCCAGACCGGGACAGGGGGCTCTGGAGCCGATACGCAGTATTTT.

The chain has TRBV19 and TRBJ2-7; no definite D call. CDR1 LNHDA and CDR2 SQIVND come from the germline V gene (reference sequence). V was pared by 2 bases and J by 4 bases, with 15 bases between. The CDR3 runs to 15 residues. In nucleotides, the CDR3 is TGTGCCAGTAGTATAACGAGTCACTTAATTTACGAGCAGTACTTC. Translation: CASSITSHLIYEQYF. Supplemented by reference TRBV19 and TRBJ2-7, the full variable domain reads DGGITQSPKYLFRKEGQNVTLSCEQNLNHDAMYWYRQDPGQGLRLIYYSQIVNDFQKGDIAEGYSVSREKKESFPLTVTSAQKNPTAFYLCASSITSHLIYEQYFGPGTRLTVT.

This chain connects TRBV29-1 to TRBJ1-3; perhaps TRBD1 as D (5 bases). The CDR3 sequence is 12 residues long. The germline V gene has CDR1 SQVTM and CDR2 ANQGSEA. The germline V and J ends were trimmed by 3 bases and 9 bases, with 12 bases remaining between them. In DNA form, the CDR3 reads TGCAGCGTTGAGGCAGGGATCGGCACCATATATTTT. Translation: CSVEAGIGTIYF.

This sequence joins TRBV7-2 and TRBJ2-7; D might be TRBD1 or TRBD2, each matching 6 bases. CDR3 size: 13 residues. With 2 bases removed from V and 6 bases from J, the gap between germline ends came to 11 bases. The V gene's germline CDR1 is SGHTA and CDR2 FQGNSA. CDR3 sequence (DNA): TGTGCCAGCAGCTTAACGGGGGCTGTCGAGCAGTACTTC. Protein sequence: CASSLTGAVEQYF.

The CDR3 loop is CASSRPSTDTQYF. The CDR3 DNA reads as TGTGCCAGCAGCCGCCCCAGCACAGATACGCAGTATTTT. J is TRBJ2-3 and V is TRBV6-5; D remains ambiguous. Per germline, CDR1 MNHEY and CDR2 SVGAGI. The CDR3 covers 13 residues. V gave up 6 bases and J gave up 0 bases, with 7 bases separating them.

The J gene is TRBJ1-1, the V gene TRBV6-5, with D maybe TRBD1 (5 bases). Germline lookup yields CDR1 MNHEY and CDR2 SVGAGI. Trimming shortened V by 10 bases and J by 1 base, and 19 bases separated the two germline ends. The CDR3 covers 15 residues. The CDR3 sequence is CATLRRGARNTEAFF. The DNA for the CDR3 is TGTGCCACCCTTCGGAGGGGCGCAAGGAACACTGAAGCTTTCTTT.

The chain links TRBV5-1 to TRBJ2-1, with no clear D. Trimming pared 1 base from V and 10 bases from J, leaving 21 bases between. The CDR3 length is 16 residues. Germline V CDR1 and CDR2: SGHRS, YFSETQ. Written as DNA, the CDR3 is TGCGCCAGCAGCTTGACTCCGGCCTCGGTATCTCCGGAGCAGTTCTTC. This translates into CASSLTPASVSPEQFF.

The chain recombines TRBV4-2 with TRBJ2-3; D might be TRBD2 (7 bases). Germline lookup yields CDR1 LGHNA and CDR2 YNFKEQ. Trimming left V 3 bases short and J 1 base short, with 11 bases between. CDR3 length equals 15 residues. The CDR3 loop is CASSHRGGGTDTQYF. In DNA form, the CDR3 reads TGTGCCAGCAGCCACAGGGGAGGGGGCACAGATACGCAGTATTTT.

The chain uses TRBV9 and TRBJ1-2; no definite D call. V dropped 2 bases and J dropped 6 bases, with 14 bases sitting between them. The CDR3 contains 14 residues. Germline V gene data show CDR1 as SGDLS and CDR2 as YYNGEE. CDR3 sequence: CASSVGVGIDGYTF. The DNA for the CDR3 is TGTGCCAGCAGCGTTGGGGTGGGGATCGATGGCTACACCTTC.

The chain combines TRBV28 with TRBJ2-5; 9 bases fit TRBD1. Germline lookup yields CDR1 MDHEN and CDR2 SYDVKM. The V and J ends lost 2 bases and 2 bases, in that order; junction bases with no gene match: 9. The CDR3 is made up of 17 amino acids. CDR3 amino acids: CASSLNAGQGPQETQYF. CDR3 DNA: TGTGCCAGCAGTTTAAACGCGGGACAGGGACCGCAAGAGACCCAGTACTTC.

This clone has just a few counts. The chain links TRBV6-1 to TRBJ1-1; D gene ambiguous. CDR3 length equals 13 residues. Trimming shortened V by 10 bases and J by 1 base, and 13 bases separated the two germline ends. The germline gives CDR1 MNHNS, CDR2 SASEGT. In nucleotides, the CDR3 is TGTGCCATTACGTCGTGGAGGAACACTGAAGCTTTCTTT. It is translated as CAITSWRNTEAFF.

This chain connects TRBV27 to TRBJ2-4; D is unresolved. The CDR3 has 16 amino acids. Trimming took 6 bases from V and 0 from J, leaving 15 bases between them. Germline V gene lookup returns CDR1 MNHEY and CDR2 SMNVEV (reference sequence). The CDR3 bases are TGTGCCAGCAGCGAGCCAGCACATCTAGCCAAAAACATTCAGTACTTC. Translated: CASSEPAHLAKNIQYF.

This sequence joins TRBV7-9 and TRBJ2-2, with D perhaps assigned TRBD1 or TRBD2 (5 bases each). V lost 11 bases and J 4 bases, leaving 20 bases between the germline ends. CDR1 is SEHNR, CDR2 FQNEAQ, per germline (reference sequence). The CDR3 has 15 residues. CDR3 DNA: TGTGCCGCCGACCTGGGGGTCGTGAGCACCGGGGAGCTGTTTTTT. Its translation is CAADLGVVSTGELFF. The whole variable domain, filled in from reference TRBV7-9 and TRBJ2-2, reads DTGVSQNPRHKITKRGQNVTFRCDPISEHNRLYWYRQTLGQGPEFLTYFQNEAQLEKSRLLSDRFSAERPKGSFSTLEIQRTEQGDSAMYLCAADLGVVSTGELFFGEGSRLTVL.

In its sample, this clone was seen once. V is TRBV19 and J is TRBJ1-3; D remains unclear. This CDR3 comprises 16 residues. Trimming shortened V by 6 bases and J by 4 bases, and 19 bases separated the two germline ends. Germline-derived CDR1 and CDR2 are LNHDA and SQIVND (reference sequence). Here the CDR3 reads CASSPNQPSRGNTIYF. CDR3 DNA sequence: TGTGCCAGTAGCCCTAACCAACCTTCGAGAGGAAACACCATATATTTT.

The rearrangement links TRBV11-1 to TRBJ1-6; 8 bases align to TRBD1. The V gene end was trimmed by 3 bases and the J gene end by 9 bases; junction bases not matched to a gene: 7. This CDR3 has 15 residues. Germline V gene sequence: CDR1 SGHAT, CDR2 FQDESV (reference sequence). DNA for the CDR3: TGTGCCAGCAGCTTCCGGGACAGGAACATTTCACCCCTCCACTTT. Its protein is CASSFRDRNISPLHF.

The chain employs TRBV4-2 and TRBJ1-1; tentative D call: TRBD1 (5 bases). The V gene's germline CDR1 is LGHNA and CDR2 YNFKEQ. V was cut by 4 bases and J by 1 base, with 16 bases left in between. The CDR3 runs to 16 residues. DNA for the CDR3: TGTGCCAGCAGCCCCCTGGTAGGGGAAAAGAACACTGAAGCTTTCTTT. Protein product: CASSPLVGEKNTEAFF.

CDR3 region: CASSLAVRSNEKLFF. Here the CDR3 DNA reads TGTGCCAGCAGCTTAGCGGTCAGAAGTAATGAAAAACTGTTTTTT. This chain uses TRBV7-2 with TRBJ1-4; no firm D call. V was cut by 0 bases and J by 4 bases, with 9 bases left in between. Germline lookup yields CDR1 SGHTA and CDR2 FQGNSA. CDR3 size: 15 residues. The variable domain in full, completed from reference TRBV7-2 and TRBJ1-4, reads GAGVSQSPSNKVTEKGKDVELRCDPISGHTALYWYRQSLGQGLEFLIYFQGNSAPDKSGLPSDRFSAERTGGSVSTLTIQRTQQEDSAVYLCASSLAVRSNEKLFFGSGTQLSVL.